The 6 T cell receptor beta chains below were found in one sample sequenced in a study of tumor-infiltrating lymphocytes in oesophageal squamous cell carcinoma. TCRdb passed the PCR reads through MiXCR, listing each CDR3 protein once. Here the sample spans just over 15,000 distinct CDR3 sequences, approximately 50% being singletons. Sequenced material: esophageal tumor tissue. The origin of the receptors is a male donor with esophageal squamous cell carcinoma.

The chain recombines TRBV12-3 or TRBV12-4 with TRBJ2-4, with a possible D match to TRBD2 (5 bases). Between the trimmed V and J ends, which lost 7 bases and 6 bases, there was a span of 7 bases. The CDR3 runs to 11 residues. The CDR3 region is CASNRGNIQYF. The CDR3 DNA reads TGTGCCAGCAATCGGGGAAACATTCAGTACTTC.

This clonotype qualifies as large. The V gene is TRBV7-8, the J gene TRBJ1-2; D possibly corresponds to TRBD1 (5 bases). The CDR3 has 21 residues. V lost 4 bases to trimming and J lost 4 bases, with 34 bases between them. CDR1 is SGHVS and CDR2 is FQNEAQ in the germline V gene. CDR3 region: CASSSYEYPGTATTKFYGYTF. The CDR3 DNA follows: TGTGCCAGCAGCTCCTATGAATACCCCGGGACGGCCACGACTAAATTCTATGGCTACACCTTC.

This clonotype was seen ten or more times. The chain recombines TRBV5-7 with TRBJ2-7; D perhaps matches TRBD2 (5 bases). TRBV5-7 is assigned to the ORF class and has an uncertain function. V was clipped by 3 bases and J by 9 bases, with 7 bases between them. The CDR3 is made up of 10 amino acids. The CDR3 protein is CASSSEGQYF. As DNA, the CDR3 is TGTGCCAGCAGCTCAGAGGGGCAGTACTTC.

Points on this clonotype: This CDR3 is missing its conserved last phenylalanine or tryptophan, likely due to a read error. The DNA is left out, because the CDR3 cannot be placed on it with certainty; the CDR3 is given as TCRdb lists it. The chain couples TRBV7-8 to TRBJ2-6; the table names TRBD1, a call not compared with the DNA. The germline V gene has CDR1 SGHVS and CDR2 FQNEAQ. The CDR3 is 9 residues long, ends included. The CDR3 is CASSSEDGT.

By its share, this clonotype is medium-sized. This sequence joins TRBV7-2 and TRBJ2-5; D might be TRBD2 (5 bases). V lost 2 bases and J 5 bases, leaving 15 bases between the germline ends. This CDR3 is 15 amino acids long. CDR1 and CDR2 from the germline V gene are SGHTA and FQGNSA. CDR3 nucleotide sequence: TGTGCCAGCAGCTTATATCCTACTAGAAGGGAGACCCAGTACTTC. This translates into CASSLYPTRRETQYF. Full variable domain (outside the CDR3, taken from reference TRBV7-2 and TRBJ2-5): GAGVSQSPSNKVTEKGKDVELRCDPISGHTALYWYRQSLGQGLEFLIYFQGNSAPDKSGLPSDRFSAERTGGSVSTLTIQRTQQEDSAVYLCASSLYPTRRETQYFGPGTRLLVL.

In this sample, this clonotype turned up a few times. This CDR3 fails to terminate in the conserved phenylalanine or tryptophan, so it likely reflects a read error. The DNA is left out, because the CDR3 cannot be placed on it with certainty; the CDR3 is given as TCRdb lists it. The chain links TRBV28 to TRBJ2-1; TRBD1, the D gene given by the table, was not confirmed from the DNA. CDR1 is MDHEN and CDR2 is SYDVKM in the germline V gene. Both ends counted, the CDR3 spans 15 residues. The CDR3 sequence is CASSGQGAYGYTFGS.